This T cell receptor (beta chain) was sequenced in a study of pediatric ulcerative colitis. Trimming at V came to 0 bases and at J to 9 bases, leaving 0 bases not matched to a gene. The CDR3 consists of 14 residues. Rectal tissue came from one to two pinch biopsies taken at colonoscopy. TCRdb keeps only in-frame clones here, not all; method: immunoSEQ multiplex PCR. Of over 30,000 clones in the sample, around 80% were seen once. The sequence was obtained from a boy aged 5-17 years with mild ulcerative colitis. The sample comprised gut tissue. The V call is TRBV5-7, the J call TRBJ2-1, with TRBD2 matching over 13 bases. TRBV5-7 is annotated as an ORF whose role is uncertain. CDR3 nucleotides: TGTGCCAGCAGCTTGGGACTAGCGGGGGGTGAGCAGTTCTTC. Its translation: CASSLGLAGGEQFF.